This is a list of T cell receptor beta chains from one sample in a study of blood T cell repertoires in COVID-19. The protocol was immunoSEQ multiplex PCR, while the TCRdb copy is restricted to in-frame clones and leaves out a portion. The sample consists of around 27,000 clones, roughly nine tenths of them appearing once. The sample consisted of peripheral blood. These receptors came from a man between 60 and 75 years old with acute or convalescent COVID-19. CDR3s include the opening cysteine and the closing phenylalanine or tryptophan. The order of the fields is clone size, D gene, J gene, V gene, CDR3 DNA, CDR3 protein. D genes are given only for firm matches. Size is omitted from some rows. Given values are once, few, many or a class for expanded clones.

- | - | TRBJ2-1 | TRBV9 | TGTGCCAGCAGCCCCTACAGGGTTTCCTACAATGAGCAGTTCTTC | CASSPYRVSYNEQFF
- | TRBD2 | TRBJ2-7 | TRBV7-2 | TGTGCCAGCAGAATTGCTAGCGGGACCTACGAGCAGTACTTC | CASRIASGTYEQYF
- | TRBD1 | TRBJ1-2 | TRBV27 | TGTGCCAGCAGTTCAGGGGGCACCGTTAACTATGGCTACACCTTC | CASSSGGTVNYGYTF
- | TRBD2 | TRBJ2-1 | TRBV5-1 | TGCGCCAGCAGCTTGAGCGGGACGGTGGCCTACAATGAGCAGTTCTTC | CASSLSGTVAYNEQFF
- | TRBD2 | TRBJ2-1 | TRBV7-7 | TGTGCTAGCTCCCCGGGACTAGCGGGAGGGAATGAGCAGTTCTTC | CASSPGLAGGNEQFF
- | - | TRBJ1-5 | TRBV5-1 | TGCGCCAGCAGCTTGGATCAGGGAATGCCCCAGCATTTT | CASSLDQGMPQHF
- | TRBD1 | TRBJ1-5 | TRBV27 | TGTGCCAGCAGTCAACAGGGGAAGAATCAGCCCCAGCATTTT | CASSQQGKNQPQHF
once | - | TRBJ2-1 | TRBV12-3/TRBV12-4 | TGTGCCAGCAGTTTGACTAGTAACAATGAGCAGTTCTTC | CASSLTSNNEQFF
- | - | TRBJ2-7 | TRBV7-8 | TGTGCCAGCAGCTTACACAGGAGCGAGCAGTACTTC | CASSLHRSEQYF
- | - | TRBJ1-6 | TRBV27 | TGTGCCAGCAGTTCCGGGGGATCACCCCTCCACTTT | CASSSGGSPLHF
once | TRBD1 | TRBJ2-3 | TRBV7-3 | TGTGCCAGCAGCTCCGGGACAGGGGATACAGATACGCAGTATTTT | CASSSGTGDTDTQYF
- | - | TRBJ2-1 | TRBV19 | TGTGCCAGTAGTAATAGCGTTCTCCCCATTCGGGAGCAGTTCTTC | CASSNSVLPIREQFF
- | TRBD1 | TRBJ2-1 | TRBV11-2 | TGTGCCAGCAGCTCACTAGGGACAGTAGGTAGCCACGATGAGCAGTTCTTC | CASSSLGTVGSHDEQFF